The 27 T cell receptor beta chains below come from one sample, sequenced in a study of cytomegalovirus exposure and HLA in healthy donors (dated by TCRdb to about 2017). To prepare the library, the immunoSEQ multiplex PCR assay was applied. For the multiplex PCR, a mixture combining 60 forward primers for TCR Vbeta segments and 13 reverse primers for TCR Jbeta segments was used. Drawn from immuneACCESS, this table holds only the in-frame rearrangements with V and J called that TCRdb kept. Clones are partly lost; checked studies trace under half to an unresolved V gene and leave the rest unexplained. For this sample there are 200,000 or so clones; approximately 84% appear just once. The biggest ten clones account for around 0.27% of the sample. The sample consisted of PBMCs. The receptors originated from a boy younger than 18 in good health and CMV-seronegative.

This clone was detected a few times. In DNA, the CDR3 is TGTGCCAGCAGTGACACCGGGACTAGCCTTCAGTTCTTC. The encoded protein is CASSDTGTSLQFF. This sequence joins TRBV6-4 and TRBJ2-1, with 9 bases that match TRBD2. J gave up 13 bases and V 2 bases, and 6 bases lay outside the gene matches. Germline-derived CDR1 and CDR2 are MRHNA and SNTAGT. This CDR3 has 13 residues.

The V and J genes are TRBV9 and TRBJ1-6; possibly TRBD1 for D (5 bases). The CDR3 totals 16 residues. Germline CDR1 is SGDLS and CDR2 is YYNGEE. Deletions cut 3 bases from V and 7 bases from J, with 17 bases between. This chain's CDR3 is CASSGRPRDRNSPLHF. CDR3 sequence (DNA): TGTGCCAGCAGCGGACGCCCCAGGGATCGAAATTCACCCCTCCACTTT.

This clone has just one count. This chain's CDR3 is CASSPRWTTSGGAVSGELFF. The DNA for the CDR3 is TGTGCCAGCAGCCCCCGTTGGACGACTAGCGGGGGGGCCGTTTCGGGGGAGCTGTTTTTT. The chain is built from TRBV7-8 and TRBJ2-2, with 14 bases fitting TRBD2. This CDR3 contains 20 residues. Germline CDR1 is SGHVS and CDR2 is FQNEAQ. V was pared by 5 bases and J by 8 bases, with 19 bases of the junction left unmatched.

The chain carries TRBV6-6 and TRBJ2-4; 7 bases line up with TRBD2. The CDR3 spans 15 residues. CDR1 and CDR2 (germline): MNHNY, SVGAGI (reference sequence). The junction had 7 bases not matched to a gene; V was cut back by 6 bases and J by 2 bases. The CDR3 is CASRDLAGTKNIQYF. As DNA, the CDR3 is TGTGCCAGCAGGGATTTAGCGGGTACCAAAAACATTCAGTACTTC.

This clone occurred once. V is TRBV28 and J is TRBJ2-5; a weak D match, TRBD2 (7 bases). V dropped 2 bases and J dropped 9 bases, with 19 bases sitting between them. Germline loops: CDR1 MDHEN, CDR2 SYDVKM. The CDR3 runs to 15 residues. The DNA for the CDR3 is TGTGCCAGCAGTTTACCCGGGGCGGGGGAGGGGGCCCAGTACTTC. Its protein is CASSLPGAGEGAQYF.

The V and J genes are TRBV15 and TRBJ2-1, with D unresolved. The V and J ends lost 4 bases and 6 bases respectively, with 13 bases between them. This CDR3 is built from 14 residues. Looked up from germline, CDR1 is LNHNV and CDR2 is YYDKDF (reference sequence). Here the CDR3 reads CATSTTQLTNEQFF. The CDR3 nucleotides are TGTGCCACCAGCACTACCCAACTCACCAATGAGCAGTTCTTC.

CDR3 loop: CASSDRGRGYNEQFF. The CDR3 nucleotides are TGTGCCAGCAGTGATCGCGGGAGGGGGTACAATGAGCAGTTCTTC. The chain is built from TRBV6-4 and TRBJ2-1; 9 positions agree with TRBD2. The germline V gene has CDR1 MRHNA and CDR2 SNTAGT. The CDR3 is 15 amino acids. Trimming at V came to 3 bases and at J to 4 bases, leaving 4 bases not matched to a gene.

This rearrangement joins TRBV2 to TRBJ2-1; TRBD2 matches at 8 bases. The trim removed 6 bases at V and 4 bases at J, leaving 8 bases unmatched. This CDR3 comprises 15 residues. Germline V gene lookup returns CDR1 SNHLY and CDR2 FYNNEI. The CDR3, as DNA: TGTGCCAGCAGCGGGGGACTAGTTACGTACAATGAGCAGTTCTTC. Translation gives CASSGGLVTYNEQFF. The full variable domain, rest sourced from reference TRBV2 and TRBJ2-1, is EPEVTQTPSHQVTQMGQEVILRCVPISNHLYFYWYRQILGQKVEFLVSFYNNEISEKSEIFDDQFSVERPDGSNFTLKIRSTKLEDSAMYFCASSGGLVTYNEQFFGPGTRLTVL.

This chain uses TRBV13 with TRBJ2-3; D may be TRBD1 (7 bases). V was trimmed by 5 bases and J by 2 bases, leaving 17 bases between them. CDR1 and CDR2 (germline): PRHDT, FYEKMQ (reference sequence). This CDR3 is built from 16 residues. CDR3 residues: CASSRRDSYSTDTQYF. The CDR3 bases are TGTGCCAGCAGCCGGCGGGACAGCTATTCCACAGATACGCAGTATTTT.

The gene calls are TRBV7-9 and TRBJ2-5; 14 nucleotides match TRBD2. With V trimmed by 2 bases and J by 14 bases, 13 bases remained unmatched. Per the germline V gene, CDR1 is SEHNR and CDR2 is FQNEAQ (reference sequence). This CDR3 is built from 16 residues. The CDR3 DNA reads as TGTGCCAGCAGCTTACCCGGCGGACTAGCGGGGGGTTTCAGTTACTTC. Protein product: CASSLPGGLAGGFSYF.

V is TRBV2 and J is TRBJ1-4; D remains unclear. Germline CDR1 SNHLY, CDR2 FYNNEI. The V and J ends lost 4 bases and 7 bases respectively, with 4 bases between them. The CDR3 sequence is 11 residues long. The CDR3 nucleotides are TGTGCCAGCAGTGGCGGTGAAAAACTGTTTTTT. Its translation is CASSGGEKLFF.

The CDR3 DNA reads as TGTGCCAGCAGCCCTTTCCAGGGTCCGATCAATCAGCCCCAGCATTTT. Its protein is CASSPFQGPINQPQHF. The rearrangement joins TRBV11-2 to TRBJ1-5, with D perhaps TRBD1 (5 bases). This CDR3 is 16 amino acids long. The germline V gene has CDR1 SGHAT and CDR2 FQNNGV. The V and J ends lost 5 bases and 3 bases respectively, with 17 bases between them.

This clone occurred a few times. The J gene is TRBJ2-7, the V gene TRBV5-5; 9 bases are shared with TRBD1. Germline CDR1 and CDR2: SGHKS and YYEKEE (reference sequence). The CDR3 sequence is 14 residues long. V shed 3 bases, J shed 5 bases, and the junction held 6 bases outside the gene matches. The CDR3 protein is CASSYRDRDHEQYF. CDR3 DNA: TGTGCCAGCAGCTATCGGGACAGGGACCACGAGCAGTACTTC. The full variable domain, with the rest looked up from reference TRBV5-5 and TRBJ2-7, is DAGVTQSPTHLIKTRGQQVTLRCSPISGHKSVSWYQQVLGQGPQFIFQYYEKEERGRGNFPDRFSARQFPNYSSELNVNALLLGDSALYLCASSYRDRDHEQYFGPGTRLTVT.

A remark on this clone: Additional DNA sequences in this sample encode the identical CDR3. The rearrangement links TRBV9 to TRBJ2-7; 8 bases fit TRBD1. This CDR3 has 14 amino acids. Germline V gene data show CDR1 as SGDLS and CDR2 as YYNGEE. The V gene end was trimmed by 2 bases and the J gene end by 2 bases; junction bases not matched to a gene: 3. As DNA, the CDR3 is TGTGCCAGCAGCGTTGGGACAGGAGCCTACGAGCAGTACTTC. Amino acid sequence: CASSVGTGAYEQYF.

V usage is TRBV9 and J usage is TRBJ2-7; D is perhaps TRBD2 (5 bases). Germline V CDR1 and CDR2: SGDLS, YYNGEE. Trimming removed 0 bases from V and 3 bases from J, with 13 bases in between. This CDR3 is 15 amino acids long. The CDR3 bases are TGTGCCAGCAGCGTAGAGGCTAGCAGTATCTACGAGCAGTACTTC. It yields the protein CASSVEASSIYEQYF.

The chain carries TRBV10-3 and TRBJ1-1, with TRBD1 matching over 7 bases. Germline V gene data show CDR1 as ENHRY and CDR2 as SYGVKD. With V trimmed by 8 bases and J by 4 bases, 7 bases remained unmatched. The CDR3 is made up of 13 amino acids. The CDR3 nucleotides read TGTGCCATCTCCGGGACAGACGGCACTGAAGCTTTCTTT. This sequence encodes CAISGTDGTEAFF.

The chain uses TRBV4-1 and TRBJ2-7, with 8 nucleotides matching TRBD2. This CDR3 has 16 amino acids. The germline V gene has CDR1 MGHRA and CDR2 YSYEKL. Unmatched junction bases numbered 4, after V lost 0 bases and J lost 0 bases. The CDR3 DNA is TGCGCCAGCAGCCAAGAATCGAGCGGGAGCTCCTACGAGCAGTACTTC. Translating gives CASSQESSGSSYEQYF.

This chain links TRBV6-1 with TRBJ2-3; D is unclear. CDR3 size: 13 residues. The germline V gene has CDR1 MNHNS and CDR2 SASEGT. V was pared by 7 bases and J by 0 bases, with 8 bases between. The chain's CDR3 is CASTPLSTDTQYF. The CDR3 DNA follows: TGTGCCAGCACTCCACTCAGCACAGATACGCAGTATTTT.

V gene TRBV9 combines with J gene TRBJ2-5; 9 nucleotides line up with TRBD2. Germline loops: CDR1 SGDLS, CDR2 YYNGEE. The CDR3 extends over 15 amino acids. V trimming: 3 bases; J trimming: 4 bases; junction bases outside the gene matches: 7. Here the CDR3 reads CASSAGLAMVETQYF. The CDR3 nucleotides are TGTGCCAGCAGCGCGGGACTAGCCATGGTAGAGACCCAGTACTTC.

The chain uses TRBV6-1 and TRBJ2-1; TRBD2 aligns across 8 bases. The CDR3 runs to 12 residues. Looked up from germline, CDR1 is MNHNS and CDR2 is SASEGT. V was pared by 9 bases and J by 7 bases, with 5 bases of the junction left unmatched. CDR3 sequence reads: CASLREGNEQFF. CDR3 sequence (DNA): TGTGCCAGTCTCCGGGAGGGGAATGAGCAGTTCTTC.

The rearrangement joins TRBV29-1 to TRBJ2-1; 10 nucleotides agree with TRBD2. Germline V lookup: CDR1 SQVTM, CDR2 ANQGSEA. The V segment lost 6 bases and the J segment 7 bases; nucleotides outside the gene matches: 12. This CDR3 region has 15 residues. CDR3 DNA sequence: TGCAGCGTGTCCCTGGGAGCGGGAGGGCCTAATGAGCAGTTCTTC. Translation: CSVSLGAGGPNEQFF.

DNA for the CDR3: TGTGCCTCCAAACGGGATGTCAAAAACATTCAGTACTTC. Amino acids: CASKRDVKNIQYF. V usage is TRBV28 and J usage is TRBJ2-4, with D possibly being TRBD2 (5 bases). CDR1 and CDR2 (germline): MDHEN, SYDVKM. Trimming removed 11 bases at V and 3 bases at J, with 14 bases between. CDR3 length: 13 residues.

The V gene is TRBV5-1, the J gene TRBJ2-5, with D perhaps TRBD2 (6 bases). V lost 4 bases and J 3 bases, leaving 13 bases between the germline ends. Per the germline V gene, CDR1 is SGHRS and CDR2 is YFSETQ. This CDR3 is 14 amino acids long. CDR3 DNA sequence: TGCGCCAGCAGCCTGGCGGGGAAGAAAGAGACCCAGTACTTC. This translates into CASSLAGKKETQYF.

The V gene is TRBV30, the J gene TRBJ1-5; D perhaps matches TRBD1 (5 bases). V shed 5 bases and J shed 5 bases, with 16 bases lying between them. Per germline, CDR1 GTSNPN and CDR2 SVGIG (reference sequence). This CDR3 is built from 14 residues. The CDR3 DNA sequence: TGTGCCTGGGCCGAGGGGAGGGGCGATCAGCCCCAGCATTTT. Its protein is CAWAEGRGDQPQHF.

This chain joins TRBV9 and TRBJ2-1; 15 bases fit TRBD2. V was pared by 3 bases and J by 8 bases, with 9 bases of the junction left unmatched. This CDR3 is built from 17 residues. The V gene's germline CDR1 is SGDLS and CDR2 YYNGEE. CDR3: CASSAWGLAGGTDEQFF. The CDR3 bases are TGTGCCAGCAGCGCCTGGGGACTAGCGGGAGGAACCGATGAGCAGTTCTTC.

This chain connects TRBV27 to TRBJ1-2; tentative D call: TRBD1 (5 bases). The germline V and J ends were trimmed by 4 bases and 6 bases, with 21 bases remaining between them. Per germline, CDR1 MNHEY and CDR2 SMNVEV (reference sequence). This CDR3 region has 16 residues. The CDR3 coding sequence is TGTGCCAGCAGTTCGCTCCCGGCCGGGGGAAGGAATGGCTACACCTTC. This translates into CASSSLPAGGRNGYTF.

The chain recombines TRBV6-5 with TRBJ1-1; D perhaps matches TRBD1 (5 bases). Germline lookup yields CDR1 MNHEY and CDR2 SVGAGI. The CDR3 has 14 residues. V lost 2 bases and J 2 bases, leaving 9 bases between the germline ends. The CDR3 is CASSYQGTNTEAFF. CDR3 DNA: TGTGCCAGCAGTTACCAGGGAACTAACACTGAAGCTTTCTTT.